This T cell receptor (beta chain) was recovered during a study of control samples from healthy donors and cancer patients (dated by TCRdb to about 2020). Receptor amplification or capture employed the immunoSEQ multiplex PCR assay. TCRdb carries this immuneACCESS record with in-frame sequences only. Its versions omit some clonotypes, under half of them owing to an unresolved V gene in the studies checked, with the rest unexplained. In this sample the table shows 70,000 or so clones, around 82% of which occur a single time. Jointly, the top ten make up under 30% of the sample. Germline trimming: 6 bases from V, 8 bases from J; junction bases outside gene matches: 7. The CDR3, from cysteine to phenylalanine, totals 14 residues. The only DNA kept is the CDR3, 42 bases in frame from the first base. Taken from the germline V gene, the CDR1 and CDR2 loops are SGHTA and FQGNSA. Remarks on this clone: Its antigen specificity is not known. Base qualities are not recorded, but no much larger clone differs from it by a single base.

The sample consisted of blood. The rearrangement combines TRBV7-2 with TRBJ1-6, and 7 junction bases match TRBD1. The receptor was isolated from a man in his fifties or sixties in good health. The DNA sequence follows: TGTGCCAGCAGAGGACAGGCTCTCGATTCACCCCTCCACTTT. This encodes CASRGQALDSPLHF.